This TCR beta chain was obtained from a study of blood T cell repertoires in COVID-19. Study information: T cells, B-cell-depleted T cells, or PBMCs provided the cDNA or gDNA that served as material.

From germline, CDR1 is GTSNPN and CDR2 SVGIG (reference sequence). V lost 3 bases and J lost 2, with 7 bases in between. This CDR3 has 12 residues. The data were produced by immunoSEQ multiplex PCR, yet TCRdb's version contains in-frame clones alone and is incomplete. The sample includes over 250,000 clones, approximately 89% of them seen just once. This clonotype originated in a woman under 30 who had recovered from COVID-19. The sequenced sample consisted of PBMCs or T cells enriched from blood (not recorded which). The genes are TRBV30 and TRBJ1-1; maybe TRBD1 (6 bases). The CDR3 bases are TGTGCCTGGAGACAGGGTAACACTGAAGCTTTCTTT. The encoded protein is CAWRQGNTEAFF.